In its sample, the clone carrying this TCR beta chain was seen once. Its target is unknown. This CDR3 has 15 residues. V lost 4 bases and J 3 bases, leaving 16 bases between the germline ends. The germline gives CDR1 MNHEY, CDR2 SVGAGI. TCRdb keeps only in-frame clones here, not all; method: immunoSEQ multiplex PCR. The sample records about 150,000 clones, about nine tenths being singletons. This record comes from a study of T cell responses to AZD1222 COVID-19 vaccine. Findings and caveats of the study: Once two AZD1222 doses were given, Spike-specific TCR breadth and depth went up.

The TCR sequence derives from an adult in good health. Source: peripheral blood, taken on day 0 of AZD1222 vaccination. This sequence joins TRBV6-5 and TRBJ2-7; tentatively, D is TRBD1 (6 bases). In DNA form, the CDR3 reads TGTGCCAGCAGTTCCCAACAGGGTCCCATCTACGAGCAGTACTTC. Translating it yields CASSSQQGPIYEQYF.